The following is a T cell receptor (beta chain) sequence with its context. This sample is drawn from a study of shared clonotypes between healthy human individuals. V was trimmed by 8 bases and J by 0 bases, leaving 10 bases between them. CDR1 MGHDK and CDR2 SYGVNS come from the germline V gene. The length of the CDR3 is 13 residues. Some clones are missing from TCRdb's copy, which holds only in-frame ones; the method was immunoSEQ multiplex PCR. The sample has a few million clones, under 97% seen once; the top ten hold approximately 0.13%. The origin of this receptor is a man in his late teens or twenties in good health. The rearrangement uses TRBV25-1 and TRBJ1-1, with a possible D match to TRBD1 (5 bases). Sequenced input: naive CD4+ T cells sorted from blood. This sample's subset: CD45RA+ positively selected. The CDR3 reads CASRGLLNTEAFF. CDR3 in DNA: TGTGCCAGCCGGGGGTTACTGAACACTGAAGCTTTCTTT.